These 29 T cell receptor beta chains were sequenced from one sample in a study of control samples from healthy donors and cancer patients (dated by TCRdb to 2018 to 2021). The protocol used for the library was the immunoSEQ multiplex PCR assay. TCRdb took over this immuneACCESS table, retaining in-frame rearrangements with V and J assigned. Such tables are incomplete; in checked studies, under half of the missing clones stem from an unresolved V gene, and the remainder is unexplained. The sample contains 130,000 to 150,000 clones, around 90% of them found a single time. Over 4.5% of the sample lies in the top ten. What was sequenced was blood. These receptors came from a man aged 25-45 years in good health.

The chain links TRBV4-2 to TRBJ1-2, with 7 bases aligning to TRBD1. The CDR3 is 14 residues long. Losses at the gene ends were 2 bases for V and 3 bases for J; bases not matched to a gene: 3. Looked up from germline, CDR1 is LGHNA and CDR2 is YNFKEQ. The DNA for the CDR3 is TGTGCCAGCAGCCAACCAGACAGGGACTATGGCTACACCTTC. As protein: CASSQPDRDYGYTF.

There are a few counts of this clone. This chain links TRBV6-5 with TRBJ2-7, with 7 bases identical to TRBD2. With V trimmed by 0 bases and J by 4 bases, 9 bases remained unmatched. This CDR3 is 16 amino acids long. Germline assignment: CDR1 MNHEY and CDR2 SVGAGI. In nucleotides, the CDR3 is TGTGCCAGCAGTTACTCGATGCGCGGGAGACTGTACGAGCAGTACTTC. Translating it yields CASSYSMRGRLYEQYF.

This chain joins TRBV11-3 and TRBJ2-1; the match to TRBD2 covers 12 bases. The CDR3 consists of 14 residues. The V segment lost 5 bases and the J segment 7 bases; nucleotides outside the gene matches: 3. CDR1 SGHNT and CDR2 YENEEA come from the germline V gene. In DNA form, the CDR3 reads TGTGCCAGCAGCCCCCTAGCGGGGGGGAATGAGCAGTTCTTC. Amino acids: CASSPLAGGNEQFF.

The sample holds a few counts of this clone. The CDR3 protein is CASSDGQAVSYNEQFF. The CDR3 coding sequence is TGTGCCAGCAGTGATGGGCAAGCGGTCTCCTACAATGAGCAGTTCTTC. V usage is TRBV25-1 and J usage is TRBJ2-1, with D possibly TRBD2 on 5 matching bases. This CDR3 region has 16 residues. Germline CDR1 reads MGHDK; CDR2 reads SYGVNS. Between the trimmed V and J ends, which lost 3 bases and 0 bases, there was a span of 12 bases.

This clone was seen only once. A read error may account for a junction end that differs from germline. The chain combines TRBV6-5 with TRBJ1-1, with 9 bases matching TRBD1. The germline CDR1 and CDR2 sequences are MNHEY and SVGAGI. The CDR3 has 15 amino acids. CDR3 amino acids: CASRYWTGDDTEAFF. DNA for the CDR3: TGTGCCAGCAGATACTGGACAGGGGACGACACTGAAGCTTTCTTT.

This clone was counted a single time. The rearrangement uses TRBV5-1 and TRBJ1-1, with 7 bases lining up with TRBD1. Losses at the gene ends were 7 bases for V and 6 bases for J; bases not matched to a gene: 3. This CDR3 comprises 11 residues. Germline V gene lookup returns CDR1 SGHRS and CDR2 YFSETQ. In DNA form, the CDR3 reads TGCGCCAGCCGACAGGGCTCTGAAGCTTTCTTT. Its protein product is CASRQGSEAFF.

The chain joins TRBV18 to TRBJ2-7, with 7 bases identical to TRBD2. V was clipped by 3 bases and J by 2 bases; unmatched bases: 19. The CDR3 runs to 19 residues. Per the germline V gene, CDR1 is KGHSH and CDR2 is LQKENI. The CDR3 sequence is CASSPHLYPGRELTYEQYF. For the CDR3, the DNA is TGTGCCAGCTCACCCCATTTATACCCCGGGCGGGAGCTAACCTACGAGCAGTACTTC.

CDR3 bases: TGTGCCAGCGGAGGACAGTCTCGAACTGAAGCTTTCTTT. It specifies CASGGQSRTEAFF. The rearrangement uses TRBV11-2 and TRBJ1-1, with a possible D match to TRBD1 (6 bases). Trimming removed 8 bases at V and 5 bases at J, with 15 bases between. The germline gives CDR1 SGHAT, CDR2 FQNNGV. This CDR3 is 13 amino acids long.

This sequence joins TRBV7-2 and TRBJ1-4; D remains ambiguous. Germline loops: CDR1 SGHTA, CDR2 FQGNSA. The CDR3 consists of 15 residues. The V gene lost 5 bases and the J gene lost 1 base, with 11 bases spanning the gap. CDR3 region: CASSPGWGTNEKLFF. DNA for the CDR3: TGTGCCAGCAGCCCCGGGTGGGGAACTAATGAAAAACTGTTTTTT.

This chain links TRBV6-2 or TRBV6-3 with TRBJ2-5; D unclear. From germline, CDR1 is MNHEY and CDR2 SVGEGT. This CDR3 is built from 13 residues. V shed 2 bases and J shed 1 base, with 5 bases lying between them. CDR3 coding DNA: TGTGCCAGCAGTTACCCCCTCCAAGAGACCCAGTACTTC. It translates to CASSYPLQETQYF.

This clone was recorded once. The chain is built from TRBV5-1 and TRBJ2-6, with 8 bases fitting TRBD1. Looked up from germline, CDR1 is SGHRS and CDR2 is YFSETQ. Losses at the gene ends were 0 bases for V and 6 bases for J; bases not matched to a gene: 8. The CDR3 extends over 17 amino acids. CDR3 sequence reads: CASSLVAGGAEANVLTF. The CDR3 DNA reads TGCGCCAGCAGCTTGGTGGCAGGGGGCGCGGAGGCCAACGTCCTGACTTTC.

The CDR3 DNA sequence: TGTGCCAGCAGTTACTCGATAGTACAAGGAAACACCATATATTTT. It codes for CASSYSIVQGNTIYF. The V gene is TRBV6-5, the J gene TRBJ1-3; D unclear. The CDR3 covers 15 residues. Trimming left V 0 bases short and J 4 bases short, with 10 bases between. Germline lookup yields CDR1 MNHEY and CDR2 SVGAGI.

The chain recombines TRBV3-1 (or the pseudogene TRBV3-2) with TRBJ2-7; D remains unclear. CDR3 length equals 14 residues. With 0 bases removed from V and 2 bases from J, the gap between germline ends came to 8 bases. From germline, CDR1 is LGHDT and CDR2 YNNKEL (reference sequence). CDR3 residues: CASSQDLKPYEQYF. The CDR3 DNA is TGTGCCAGCAGCCAAGATCTAAAACCCTACGAGCAGTACTTC.

The genes are TRBV11-2 and TRBJ2-7; the D gene is possibly TRBD2 (6 bases). CDR3 length: 13 amino acids. Germline V gene sequence: CDR1 SGHAT, CDR2 FQNNGV. V lost 3 bases, J lost 3 bases, and 9 bases lay in between. In DNA, the CDR3 is TGTGCCAGCAGCTTTGGGACTGACTACGAGCAGTACTTC. This translates into CASSFGTDYEQYF.

The V call is TRBV6-1, the J call TRBJ2-4; D is perhaps TRBD1 (5 bases). V was clipped by 1 base and J by 14 bases, with 9 bases between them. Germline loops: CDR1 MNHNS, CDR2 SASEGT. The CDR3 length is 11 residues. Here the CDR3 DNA reads TGTGCCAGCAGTGAAGGACAGCTTGAGTACTTC. Protein sequence: CASSEGQLEYF.

This chain links TRBV14 with TRBJ1-6; D gene ambiguous. V gave up 0 bases and J gave up 12 bases, with 9 bases separating them. The length of the CDR3 is 13 residues. Germline V gene sequence: CDR1 SGHDN, CDR2 FVKESK. Here the CDR3 reads CASSQEGYEPLHF. CDR3 in DNA: TGTGCCAGCAGCCAAGAAGGTTATGAACCCCTCCACTTT.

This sequence joins TRBV7-3 and TRBJ1-3, with TRBD1 identical over 8 bases. The CDR3 runs 14 residues. The ends lost 5 bases at V and 6 bases at J; junction bases unmatched: 6. The germline V gene encodes CDR1 SGHTA and CDR2 FQGTGA. The CDR3 DNA reads TGTGCCAGCAGCCCCCGGACAGGGTCAAACACCATATATTTT. Protein product: CASSPRTGSNTIYF.

The rearrangement uses TRBV14 and TRBJ2-7; D not certain. CDR3 length equals 14 residues. Trimming removed 2 bases at V and 5 bases at J, with 13 bases between. In germline, CDR1 is SGHDN, CDR2 FVKESK. The DNA of the CDR3 is TGTGCCAGCAGCCAATTCTCTCAGAAGGACGAGCAGTACTTC. This encodes CASSQFSQKDEQYF. Variable domain in full (rest from reference TRBV14 and TRBJ2-7): EAGVTQFPSHSVIEKGQTVTLRCDPISGHDNLYWYRRVMGKEIKFLLHFVKESKQDESGMPNNRFLAERTGGTYSTLKVQPAELEDSGVYFCASSQFSQKDEQYFGPGTRLTVT.

The chain is built from TRBV27 and TRBJ1-1; 10 nucleotides agree with TRBD1. There are 16 residues in the CDR3. V was clipped by 4 bases and J by 5 bases; unmatched bases: 10. Germline V gives CDR1 MNHEY, CDR2 SMNVEV (reference sequence). The CDR3 spells CASSSPRTGGRTEAFF. The CDR3 bases are TGTGCCAGCAGTTCCCCAAGGACAGGGGGGCGTACTGAAGCTTTCTTT.

V is TRBV6-5 and J is TRBJ1-1, with D maybe TRBD1 (5 bases). The CDR3 sequence is 13 residues long. V lost 6 bases and J lost 4, with 12 bases in between. CDR1 is MNHEY, CDR2 SVGAGI, per germline. This chain's CDR3 is CASSRDFFTEAFF. As DNA, the CDR3 is TGTGCCAGCAGCAGGGATTTCTTCACTGAAGCTTTCTTT.

The chain couples TRBV5-1 to TRBJ2-1, with unresolved D. The germline V gene encodes CDR1 SGHRS and CDR2 YFSETQ. The CDR3 sequence is 14 residues long. Between the trimmed V and J ends, which lost 1 base and 5 bases, there was a span of 10 bases. CDR3 nucleotide sequence: TGCGCCAGCAGCTTGTCTAGTAGAAACAATGAGCAGTTCTTC. This codes for CASSLSSRNNEQFF. Combining the CDR3 with reference TRBV5-1 and TRBJ2-1 gives the whole variable domain KAGVTQTPRYLIKTRGQQVTLSCSPISGHRSVSWYQQTPGQGLQFLFEYFSETQRNKGNFPGRFSGRQFSNSRSEMNVSTLELGDSALYLCASSLSSRNNEQFFGPGTRLTVL.

In DNA, the CDR3 is TGCGCCACCCCTAGGGACAGGGCAGATCAGCCCCAGCATTTT. Translating gives CATPRDRADQPQHF. J is TRBJ1-5 and V is TRBV10-1; 9 positions match TRBD1. The CDR3 has 14 amino acids. Trimming removed 10 bases from V and 5 bases from J; junction bases left unmatched: 9. CDR1 WNHNN and CDR2 SYGVQD come from the germline V gene (reference sequence).

The gene calls are TRBV4-3 and TRBJ1-6; TRBD1 is a possible D gene (5 bases). V was pared by 0 bases and J by 8 bases, with 14 bases between. CDR1 and CDR2 (germline): LGHNA, YSLEER. The length of the CDR3 is 16 residues. The CDR3 coding sequence is TGCGCCAGCAGCCAAGATTCTTGGGGCCTGGATTCACCCCTCCACTTT. Amino acid sequence: CASSQDSWGLDSPLHF.

The chain links TRBV19 to TRBJ1-2; D is uncertain. The CDR3 runs to 13 residues. Germline V gives CDR1 LNHDA, CDR2 SQIVND (reference sequence). V lost 5 bases, J lost 3 bases, and 10 bases lay in between. The CDR3 reads CASSPGSDYGYTF. For the CDR3, the DNA is TGTGCCAGTAGTCCGGGATCGGACTATGGCTACACCTTC. Drawing the rest from reference TRBV19 and TRBJ1-2, the complete variable domain is DGGITQSPKYLFRKEGQNVTLSCEQNLNHDAMYWYRQDPGQGLRLIYYSQIVNDFQKGDIAEGYSVSREKKESFPLTVTSAQKNPTAFYLCASSPGSDYGYTFGSGTRLTVV.

The count of this clone is one. The chain uses TRBV7-9 and TRBJ2-7, with D unclear. Trimming cost V 1 base and J 4 bases, with 11 bases left between them. Germline CDR1 reads SEHNR; CDR2 reads FQNEAQ (reference sequence). The CDR3 spans 14 residues. CDR3 sequence (DNA): TGTGCCAGCAGCTTAGAGTACACAGAGTACGAGCAGTACTTC. This encodes CASSLEYTEYEQYF.

The V call is TRBV9, the J call TRBJ2-1; no clear D. V was clipped by 4 bases and J by 4 bases, with 12 bases between them. The CDR3 is 14 residues long. Germline CDR1 and CDR2: SGDLS and YYNGEE. CDR3 sequence: CASSPRLQYNEQFF. CDR3 nucleotides: TGTGCCAGCAGCCCAAGACTGCAATACAATGAGCAGTTCTTC.

The V call is TRBV29-1, the J call TRBJ2-1, with a weak D call TRBD2 (7 bases). This CDR3 region has 13 residues. V lost 7 bases to trimming and J lost 6 bases, with 16 bases between them. Germline CDR1 and CDR2: SQVTM and ANQGSEA. The DNA of the CDR3 is TGCAGCGGCCGCCGGGGGGCGCGCAATGAGCAGTTCTTC. Translated: CSGRRGARNEQFF.

V is TRBV2 and J is TRBJ2-5, with 10 nucleotides matching TRBD2. The CDR3 spans 15 residues. After removal of 2 bases from V and 6 bases from J, the junction contained 6 bases not matched to a gene. In germline, CDR1 is SNHLY, CDR2 FYNNEI. The CDR3 nucleotides read TGTGCCAGCAGTGAACACCTAGCGGGAGCTCAGACCCAGTACTTC. This encodes CASSEHLAGAQTQYF. Based on the CDR3 plus reference TRBV2 and TRBJ2-5, the full variable domain is EPEVTQTPSHQVTQMGQEVILRCVPISNHLYFYWYRQILGQKVEFLVSFYNNEISEKSEIFDDQFSVERPDGSNFTLKIRSTKLEDSAMYFCASSEHLAGAQTQYFGPGTRLLVL.

The V and J genes are TRBV9 and TRBJ1-3, with 7 bases identical to TRBD1. The CDR3 totals 15 residues. Losses at the gene ends were 3 bases for V and 2 bases for J; bases not matched to a gene: 5. Per the germline V gene, CDR1 is SGDLS and CDR2 is YYNGEE. The CDR3 spells CASSETGTAGNTIYF. The CDR3 DNA sequence: TGTGCCAGCAGCGAAACCGGGACAGCTGGAAACACCATATATTTT.